One and the same sample provided the 11 T cell receptor beta chains below, sequenced in a study of cytotoxic CD8 clonotypes in ibrutinib-treated CLL (dated by TCRdb to the early 2020s). In the paper's terms, the time point label means: progressive disease on ibrutinib. Library prep was done by the immunoSEQ multiplex PCR assay. Here the immuneACCESS table is served through TCRdb, limited to in-frame sequences with V and J called. Missing clones are a known gap in these copies; in checked studies unresolved V genes cover under half, and the rest lacks a known reason. In this sample the table shows roughly 300,000 clones, 70% to 80% of which occur a single time. The ten largest clones represent around 6% of the sample. The sample was PBMCs, taken at disease progression, from a patient treated with ibrutinib. The source of these receptors is a human donor with chronic lymphocytic leukemia.

The rearrangement links TRBV19 to TRBJ1-2, with 11 bases identical to TRBD1. V trimming: 4 bases; J trimming: 1 base; junction bases outside the gene matches: 8. In germline, CDR1 is LNHDA, CDR2 SQIVND (reference sequence). The CDR3 loop spans 17 amino acids. This chain's CDR3 is CASSKGQGVRSNYGYTF. CDR3 coding DNA: TGTGCCAGTAGTAAGGGACAGGGGGTTCGGAGTAACTATGGCTACACCTTC.

This clone appeared many times. The chain recombines TRBV6-5 with TRBJ2-1; D unresolved. The CDR3 totals 13 residues. CDR1 and CDR2 from the germline V gene are MNHEY and SVGAGI. V lost 6 bases, J lost 8 bases, and 14 bases lay in between. CDR3 sequence: CASRSTSLDEQFF. The CDR3 DNA reads TGTGCCAGCAGATCCACGAGCCTCGATGAGCAGTTCTTC.

With regard to this clone: The sample holds other DNA sequences that translate to the same CDR3. The rearrangement links TRBV18 to TRBJ2-7, with D perhaps TRBD1 or TRBD2 (5 bases each). Germline V gene data show CDR1 as KGHSH and CDR2 as LQKENI. The length of the CDR3 is 13 residues. Trimming took 0 bases from V and 7 from J, leaving 10 bases between them. CDR3 sequence (DNA): TGTGCCAGCTCACCACCGAGGGGTGGGGAGCAGTACTTC. This codes for CASSPPRGGEQYF.

The V and J genes are TRBV5-1 and TRBJ2-7, with D perhaps matching TRBD1 (6 bases). There are 14 residues in the CDR3. CDR1 and CDR2 from the germline V gene are SGHRS and YFSETQ. V gave up 3 bases and J gave up 6 bases, with 16 bases separating them. Written as DNA, the CDR3 is TGCGCCAGCAGCTCTACAGGGCTCCCATCCGAGCAGTACTTC. It codes for CASSSTGLPSEQYF.

This clone was counted a few times. This chain joins TRBV5-6 and TRBJ2-3, with D hard to call. CDR1 is SGHDT and CDR2 is YYEEEE in the germline V gene. The CDR3 is made up of 13 amino acids. V was pared by 0 bases and J by 4 bases, with 6 bases between. CDR3 nucleotides: TGTGCCAGCAGCTTGGGGGTGTCAGATACGCAGTATTTT. Amino acid sequence: CASSLGVSDTQYF.

J is TRBJ1-6 and V is TRBV6-1; no reliable D call. V was cut by 1 base and J by 0 bases, with 10 bases left in between. Germline loops: CDR1 MNHNS, CDR2 SASEGT. The CDR3 has 17 amino acids. The CDR3 is CASSEVPGSSYNSPLHF. CDR3 nucleotides: TGTGCCAGCAGTGAAGTTCCGGGGAGCTCCTATAATTCACCCCTCCACTTT.

The rearrangement joins TRBV5-1 to TRBJ1-1, with D hard to call. Germline V gene lookup returns CDR1 SGHRS and CDR2 YFSETQ. With 3 bases removed from V and 3 bases from J, the gap between germline ends came to 12 bases. This CDR3 is built from 14 residues. As DNA, the CDR3 is TGCGCCAGCAGCTCCTTCCAAGCCCACACTGAAGCTTTCTTT. It codes for CASSSFQAHTEAFF.

This rearrangement joins TRBV28 to TRBJ2-3, with D perhaps matching TRBD2 (5 bases). CDR1 MDHEN and CDR2 SYDVKM come from the germline V gene. Trimming removed 1 base from V and 4 bases from J, with 12 bases in between. This CDR3 comprises 15 residues. Here the CDR3 DNA reads TGTGCCAGCAGTTTATCCCAGCGGCCATCAGATACGCAGTATTTT. It specifies CASSLSQRPSDTQYF.

The DNA for the CDR3 is TGTGCCAGCAGCTCCCCGCGGGGGCGAGAGACCCAGTACTTC. Protein product: CASSSPRGRETQYF. This chain joins TRBV7-9 and TRBJ2-5; tentative D call: TRBD2 (7 bases). Germline lookup yields CDR1 SEHNR and CDR2 FQNEAQ (reference sequence). The CDR3 consists of 14 residues. Trimming shortened V by 4 bases and J by 4 bases, and 13 bases separated the two germline ends.

This clone was detected a few times. CDR3 nucleotide sequence: TGTGCCAGCAGTACGGGACAGACCTACAATCAGCCCCAGCATTTT. Protein: CASSTGQTYNQPQHF. The chain joins TRBV2 to TRBJ1-5; TRBD1 aligns across 7 bases. The V segment lost 5 bases and the J segment 3 bases; nucleotides outside the gene matches: 7. Germline V lookup: CDR1 SNHLY, CDR2 FYNNEI. This CDR3 is 15 amino acids long. Full variable domain (missing parts from reference TRBV2 and TRBJ1-5): EPEVTQTPSHQVTQMGQEVILRCVPISNHLYFYWYRQILGQKVEFLVSFYNNEISEKSEIFDDQFSVERPDGSNFTLKIRSTKLEDSAMYFCASSTGQTYNQPQHFGDGTRLSIL.

This clone was seen only a few times. The genes are TRBV7-9 and TRBJ2-7, with D perhaps being TRBD1 or TRBD2 (5 bases each). The CDR3 is made up of 16 amino acids. CDR1 is SEHNR, CDR2 FQNEAQ, per germline (reference sequence). V was clipped by 2 bases and J by 5 bases, with 19 bases between them. CDR3 nucleotide sequence: TGTGCCAGCAGCTTAACCATGGGGACGGAACCCAACGAGCAGTACTTC. Its protein is CASSLTMGTEPNEQYF.